Below, 2 T cell receptor beta chains from the same sample are listed, as sequenced in a study of T cell changes during pregnancy in multiple sclerosis. Here immunoSEQ multiplex PCR was the method, and the copy in TCRdb shows in-frame clones only, minus some. This sample has tens of thousands of clones; about 92% occur once, and the top ten carry roughly 0.81%. The starting material was CD4+ T cells from peripheral blood mononuclear cells, obtained in the third trimester of pregnancy. Every receptor here comes from a female donor with multiple sclerosis, enrolled in a pregnancy study.

CDR3 DNA: TGTGCCAGCAGCTTCTCGGTGGGGGACCGGGGGAGAAACACCATATATTTT. Encoded protein: CASSFSVGDRGRNTIYF. This chain links TRBV5-6 with TRBJ1-3; D might be TRBD1 (5 bases). V lost 2 bases and J lost 5, with 20 bases in between. The CDR3 covers 17 residues. CDR1 is SGHDT, CDR2 YYEEEE, per germline.

The chain is built from TRBV10-3 and TRBJ2-1; 9 bases are shared with TRBD2. The CDR3 is 16 amino acids. Germline loops: CDR1 ENHRY, CDR2 SYGVKD. Trimming took 10 bases from V and 7 from J; bases not matched to a gene: 17. In nucleotides, the CDR3 is TGTGCCACCCTTCCGGGGGGCGGGGGGGCCGAAAATGAGCAGTTCTTC. Its translation: CATLPGGGGAENEQFF.